A single sample is the source of the 31 T cell receptor beta chains below, sequenced in a study of beta chain features in type 1 diabetes. Findings and caveats of the study: Shorter TCRB CDR3s, moderately but significantly so, marked every one of the four CD4+ subsets in Type 1 diabetes patients.

For these receptors, no antigen is known. What was sequenced were expressed TCRB transcripts, since all of the isolated RNA had been reverse transcribed. Assay: immunoSEQ multiplex PCR; the TCRdb copy retains only in-frame clones and omits some. Of hundreds of thousands of clones detected, under 15% appear once; the ten largest clones hold less than 0.025%. The sequencing input was naive CD4+ T cells from blood. Receptor source: a man younger than 35 with type 1 diabetes.

This clone showed up just a few times. This chain uses TRBV5-1 with TRBJ2-1; D is uncertain. Germline CDR1 and CDR2: SGHRS and YFSETQ. Trimming removed 5 bases from V and 8 bases from J, with 23 bases in between. The length of the CDR3 is 16 residues. The CDR3 DNA reads as TGCGCCAGCAGTTCGAGTGTAGGTGTCATCCAATATGAGCAGTTCTTC. It codes for CASSSSVGVIQYEQFF.

This clone has a handful of counts. V usage is TRBV7-6 and J usage is TRBJ2-3; D unclear. Trimming removed 6 bases at V and 0 bases at J, with 13 bases between. The CDR3 is made up of 15 amino acids. Per germline, CDR1 SGHVS and CDR2 FNYEAQ. The chain's CDR3 is CASSQVASSTDTQYF. CDR3 DNA: TGTGCCAGCAGTCAAGTCGCTTCTAGCACAGATACGCAGTATTTT.

V gene TRBV29-1 combines with J gene TRBJ1-2, with 9 bases that match TRBD1. The CDR3 is 13 residues long. Germline-derived CDR1 and CDR2 are SQVTM and ANQGSEA. J was trimmed by 8 bases and V by 6 bases; bases with no gene match: 10. In DNA, the CDR3 is TGCAGCGTCCCCGGACAGGGGTATGGGGGCTACACCTTC. Its translation is CSVPGQGYGGYTF.

This clone came up a few times. The CDR3 nucleotides are TGTGCCAGCAGCTTAATGACAGATTCAGGAGGCTACACCTTC. Its protein is CASSLMTDSGGYTF. The V gene is TRBV7-9, the J gene TRBJ1-2, with D possibly matching TRBD1 (5 bases). Germline CDR1 is SEHNR and CDR2 is FQNEAQ (reference sequence). The CDR3 is 14 residues long. The V end was cut by 2 bases, the J end by 8 bases, with 15 bases between.

This clone was recorded a few times. The chain employs TRBV5-1 and TRBJ1-4; TRBD1 agrees at 7 bases. CDR1 and CDR2 from the germline V gene are SGHRS and YFSETQ. Germline trimming cut 2 bases from V and 4 bases from J; bases unmatched to any gene: 2. This CDR3 has 14 amino acids. CDR3 in DNA: TGCGCCAGCAGCTTCCAGGGGGATAATGAAAAACTGTTTTTT. Amino acid sequence: CASSFQGDNEKLFF. The whole variable domain, filled in from reference TRBV5-1 and TRBJ1-4, reads KAGVTQTPRYLIKTRGQQVTLSCSPISGHRSVSWYQQTPGQGLQFLFEYFSETQRNKGNFPGRFSGRQFSNSRSEMNVSTLELGDSALYLCASSFQGDNEKLFFGSGTQLSVL.

This clone turned up a few times. The gene calls are TRBV5-8 and TRBJ1-2, with a weak D call TRBD1 (6 bases). The germline V and J ends were trimmed by 0 bases and 5 bases, with 17 bases remaining between them. CDR3 length: 16 amino acids. Germline V lookup: CDR1 SGHTS, CDR2 YDEGEE. The CDR3 nucleotides read TGTGCCAGCAGCTTGGCGGACAGAGTCCAACGATATGGCTACACCTTC. As protein: CASSLADRVQRYGYTF. The full variable domain, completed using reference TRBV5-8 and TRBJ1-2, is EAGVTQSPTHLIKTRGQQATLRCSPISGHTSVYWYQQALGLGLQFLLWYDEGEERNRGNFPPRFSGRQFPNYSSELNVNALELEDSALYLCASSLADRVQRYGYTFGSGTRLTVV.

The chain recombines TRBV19 with TRBJ1-1; D remains unclear. Trimming left V 4 bases short and J 1 base short, with 7 bases between. CDR3 length equals 13 residues. CDR1 and CDR2 (germline): LNHDA, SQIVND (reference sequence). DNA for the CDR3: TGTGCCAGTAGTACGCAGAAGAACACTGAAGCTTTCTTT. This encodes CASSTQKNTEAFF.

The chain employs TRBV6-5 and TRBJ2-6; D gene uncertain. The germline V gene has CDR1 MNHEY and CDR2 SVGAGI. CDR3 size: 14 residues. With 4 bases removed from V and 0 bases from J, the gap between germline ends came to 4 bases. This CDR3 is CASSSHSGANVLTF. In DNA form, the CDR3 reads TGTGCCAGCAGTTCGCACTCTGGGGCCAACGTCCTGACTTTC.

The rearrangement links TRBV9 to TRBJ1-1; D is unresolved. The V gene lost 4 bases and the J gene lost 0 bases, with 13 bases spanning the gap. The CDR3 contains 15 residues. Germline V CDR1 and CDR2: SGDLS, YYNGEE. The DNA of the CDR3 is TGTGCCAGCAGCCCCCCGTCCCCGATGAACACTGAAGCTTTCTTT. This sequence encodes CASSPPSPMNTEAFF.

This clone was seen once. The rearrangement links TRBV6-5 to TRBJ2-7; 12 bases map to TRBD1. Germline V gene data show CDR1 as MNHEY and CDR2 as SVGAGI. This CDR3 is 14 amino acids long. The J segment lost 6 bases and the V segment lost 5 bases, leaving 5 bases of the junction unmatched. The CDR3 sequence: CASSLPGQGAEQYF. CDR3 nucleotide sequence: TGTGCCAGCAGTCTACCGGGACAGGGGGCCGAGCAGTACTTC.

The chain joins TRBV7-2 to TRBJ1-5; the match to TRBD1 covers 8 bases. This CDR3 comprises 15 residues. Germline V gene data show CDR1 as SGHTA and CDR2 as FQGNSA. Trimming at V came to 5 bases and at J to 4 bases, leaving 7 bases not matched to a gene. CDR3 DNA: TGTGCCAGCAGCGTGGACAGGGAATGGAATCAGCCCCAGCATTTT. Protein: CASSVDREWNQPQHF.

The chain has TRBV7-9 and TRBJ2-2; 8 nucleotides line up with TRBD2. CDR1 SEHNR and CDR2 FQNEAQ come from the germline V gene (reference sequence). V shed 9 bases, J shed 6 bases, and the junction held 9 bases outside the gene matches. The CDR3 extends over 14 amino acids. The CDR3 DNA is TGTGCCAGAGGGGGGACTAGAGGCCCCGGGGAGCTGTTTTTT. Its translation is CARGGTRGPGELFF. Combining the CDR3 with reference TRBV7-9 and TRBJ2-2 gives the whole variable domain DTGVSQNPRHKITKRGQNVTFRCDPISEHNRLYWYRQTLGQGPEFLTYFQNEAQLEKSRLLSDRFSAERPKGSFSTLEIQRTEQGDSAMYLCARGGTRGPGELFFGEGSRLTVL.

V gene TRBV5-1 combines with J gene TRBJ1-5, with 7 bases that match TRBD1. Trimming at V came to 0 bases and at J to 3 bases, leaving 3 bases not matched to a gene. Germline lookup yields CDR1 SGHRS and CDR2 YFSETQ. The CDR3 is made up of 15 amino acids. Here the CDR3 reads CASSLGTGPNQPQHF. DNA of the CDR3: TGCGCCAGCAGCTTGGGGACAGGACCCAATCAGCCCCAGCATTTT.

The chain combines TRBV7-9 with TRBJ1-2; D unclear. The CDR3 extends over 13 amino acids. Germline assignment: CDR1 SEHNR and CDR2 FQNEAQ (reference sequence). Between the trimmed V and J ends, which lost 5 bases and 3 bases, there was a span of 10 bases. In DNA, the CDR3 is TGTGCCAGCAGCCCTGGAGATTACTATGGCTACACCTTC. It yields the protein CASSPGDYYGYTF.

This clone was observed a handful of times. V usage is TRBV6-6 and J usage is TRBJ1-5; no definite D call. The CDR3 has 10 amino acids. CDR1 and CDR2 (germline): MNHNY, SVGAGI (reference sequence). In nucleotides, the CDR3 is TGTACCGAGGTGAATCAGCCCCAGCATTTT. It yields the protein CTEVNQPQHF.

This clone was counted only a few times. V gene TRBV9 combines with J gene TRBJ2-7, with D unclear. The V end lost 4 bases, the J end lost 7 bases, and 15 bases lay between the germline ends. The CDR3 runs 13 residues. CDR1 is SGDLS, CDR2 YYNGEE, per germline. CDR3 DNA sequence: TGTGCCAGCAGCCCTCAGCTCCCTGGGGAGCAGTACTTC. Amino acid sequence: CASSPQLPGEQYF.

The chain links TRBV2 to TRBJ2-1; D call uncertain. There are 13 residues in the CDR3. Trimming shortened V by 5 bases and J by 4 bases, and 9 bases separated the two germline ends. Germline lookup yields CDR1 SNHLY and CDR2 FYNNEI. CDR3 bases: TGTGCCAGCAGTTATGAACTATACAATGAGCAGTTCTTC. Its protein is CASSYELYNEQFF.

The gene calls are TRBV18 and TRBJ2-1, with TRBD2 as a possible D gene (6 bases). This CDR3 has 15 residues. Trimming left V 3 bases short and J 6 bases short, with 15 bases between. Germline V gene sequence: CDR1 KGHSH, CDR2 LQKENI. CDR3 protein: CASSPQGLLANEQFF. CDR3 bases: TGTGCCAGCTCACCTCAGGGACTCCTCGCCAATGAGCAGTTCTTC.

The chain has TRBV7-8 and TRBJ1-5; TRBD1 aligns across 8 bases. Germline V gene sequence: CDR1 SGHVS, CDR2 FQNEAQ. V was clipped by 3 bases and J by 4 bases; unmatched bases: 5. The CDR3 is made up of 15 amino acids. This chain's CDR3 is CASSFNTGGNQPQHF. CDR3 nucleotide sequence: TGTGCCAGCAGCTTCAATACAGGGGGGAATCAGCCCCAGCATTTT.

The table lists this clone with a few counts. This chain connects TRBV10-3 to TRBJ2-5; 11 nucleotides match TRBD2. This CDR3 contains 17 residues. V lost 5 bases to trimming and J lost 1 base; unmatched junction nucleotides: 9. In germline, CDR1 is ENHRY, CDR2 SYGVKD. In nucleotides, the CDR3 is TGTGCCATCAGTAGTCGGCTAGCGGGGGGAAGCCAAGAGACCCAGTACTTC. It is translated as CAISSRLAGGSQETQYF.

This clone has just a few counts. The chain recombines TRBV4-1 with TRBJ2-5; 7 nucleotides align to TRBD1. V trimming: 0 bases; J trimming: 5 bases; junction bases outside the gene matches: 24. CDR1 and CDR2 from the germline V gene are MGHRA and YSYEKL. This CDR3 spans 21 amino acids. This CDR3 reads CASSQDPPGPFSNRGGETQYF. Written as DNA, the CDR3 is TGCGCCAGCAGCCAAGACCCACCAGGCCCGTTTTCCAACAGGGGTGGGGAGACCCAGTACTTC.

The chain employs TRBV2 and TRBJ1-2; unclear D gene. Germline V gives CDR1 SNHLY, CDR2 FYNNEI. Trimming removed 4 bases from V and 8 bases from J, with 14 bases in between. The CDR3 runs 13 residues. CDR3 DNA: TGTGCCAGCAGTGTCGGGCAGCTGGGAGGCTACACCTTC. Its translation: CASSVGQLGGYTF.

This clone was recorded a few times. The chain carries TRBV30 and TRBJ1-5; D is uncertain. The CDR3 is 14 residues long. CDR1 is GTSNPN and CDR2 is SVGIG in the germline V gene (reference sequence). V lost 1 base, J lost 3 bases, and 10 bases lay in between. The CDR3 nucleotides read TGTGCCTGGAGTGCTGATACGGACAATCAGCCCCAGCATTTT. It is translated as CAWSADTDNQPQHF. Complete variable domain (other parts from reference TRBV30 and TRBJ1-5): SQTIHQWPATLVQPVGSPLSLECTVEGTSNPNLYWYRQAAGRGLQLLFYSVGIGQISSEVPQNLSASRPQDRQFILSSKKLLLSDSGFYLCAWSADTDNQPQHFGDGTRLSIL.

The chain joins TRBV9 to TRBJ1-2; D gene uncertain. V was clipped by 4 bases and J by 7 bases, with 11 bases between them. This CDR3 comprises 12 residues. CDR1 and CDR2 from the germline V gene are SGDLS and YYNGEE. CDR3 loop: CASSPEGGGYTF. The CDR3 coding sequence is TGTGCCAGCAGCCCGGAGGGTGGTGGCTACACCTTC.

The chain uses TRBV5-1 and TRBJ1-5; D remains unclear. V was pared by 3 bases and J by 5 bases, with 9 bases between. Germline V gene sequence: CDR1 SGHRS, CDR2 YFSETQ. The CDR3 length is 13 residues. This CDR3 is CASSWAVDQPQHF. DNA for the CDR3: TGCGCCAGCAGCTGGGCAGTCGATCAGCCCCAGCATTTT.

The chain employs TRBV11-2 and TRBJ2-5; D gene uncertain. V was trimmed by 6 bases and J by 5 bases, leaving 7 bases between them. This CDR3 comprises 11 residues. Germline V gene data show CDR1 as SGHAT and CDR2 as FQNNGV. In DNA form, the CDR3 reads TGTGCCAGCAGTACAGAGGAGACCCAGTACTTC. Translating it yields CASSTEETQYF.

The chain couples TRBV7-6 to TRBJ1-5, with 12 bases lining up with TRBD1. Trimming removed 7 bases from V and 2 bases from J; junction bases left unmatched: 18. CDR3 size: 20 residues. In germline, CDR1 is SGHVS, CDR2 FNYEAQ. CDR3 region: CASTLENRDRGHRGNQPQHF. CDR3 DNA sequence: TGTGCCAGCACTCTTGAAAATCGGGACAGGGGGCATCGAGGCAATCAGCCCCAGCATTTT.

The gene calls are TRBV5-1 and TRBJ1-1; no clear D gene. This CDR3 has 13 residues. V dropped 4 bases and J dropped 3 bases, with 10 bases sitting between them. Germline V CDR1 and CDR2: SGHRS, YFSETQ. The CDR3 region has the DNA TGCGCCAGCAGCCCCGGCTGGGACACTGAAGCTTTCTTT. This translates into CASSPGWDTEAFF.

In this sample, this clone turned up a few times. The V call is TRBV10-3, the J call TRBJ1-4, with 7 positions matching TRBD1. V dropped 0 bases and J dropped 6; count of bases not matched to a gene: 7. The CDR3 runs 16 residues. Germline lookup yields CDR1 ENHRY and CDR2 SYGVKD. The CDR3 spells CAISESQGQRYEKLFF. CDR3 sequence (DNA): TGTGCCATCAGTGAGTCCCAGGGACAGCGATATGAAAAACTGTTTTTT.

This clone has a handful of counts. In nucleotides, the CDR3 is TGTGCCTGGGGAGCCCTCTCCTCTTGGGAAAACATTCAGTACTTC. Translating it yields CAWGALSSWENIQYF. This sequence joins TRBV30 and TRBJ2-4; D is unresolved. CDR1 is GTSNPN and CDR2 is SVGIG in the germline V gene (reference sequence). Trimming took 5 bases from V and 5 from J, leaving 19 bases between them. This CDR3 contains 15 residues.

In its sample, this clone was seen a few times. The chain carries TRBV25-1 and TRBJ2-5, with TRBD2 matching over 9 bases. There are 16 residues in the CDR3. V lost 3 bases, J lost 4 bases, and 9 bases stayed unmatched. The germline gives CDR1 MGHDK, CDR2 SYGVNS. CDR3 protein: CASSELGAGGPETQYF. The CDR3, as DNA: TGTGCCAGCAGTGAGCTAGGAGCGGGGGGCCCAGAGACCCAGTACTTC. The full variable domain, its missing parts supplied by reference TRBV25-1 and TRBJ2-5, is EADIYQTPRYLVIGTGKKITLECSQTMGHDKMYWYQQDPGMELHLIHYSYGVNSTEKGDLSSESTVSRIRTEHFPLTLESARPSHTSQYLCASSELGAGGPETQYFGPGTRLLVL.